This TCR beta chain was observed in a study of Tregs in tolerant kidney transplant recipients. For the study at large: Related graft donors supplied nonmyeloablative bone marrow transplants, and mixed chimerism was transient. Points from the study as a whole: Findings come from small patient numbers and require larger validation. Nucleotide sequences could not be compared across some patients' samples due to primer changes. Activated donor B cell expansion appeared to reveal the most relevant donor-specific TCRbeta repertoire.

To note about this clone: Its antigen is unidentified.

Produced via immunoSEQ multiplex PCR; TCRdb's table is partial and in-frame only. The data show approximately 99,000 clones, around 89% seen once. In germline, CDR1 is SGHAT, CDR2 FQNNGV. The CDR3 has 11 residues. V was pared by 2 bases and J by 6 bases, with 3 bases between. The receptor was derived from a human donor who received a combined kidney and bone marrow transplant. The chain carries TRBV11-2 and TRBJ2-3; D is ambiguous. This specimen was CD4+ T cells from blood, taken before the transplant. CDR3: CASSLLDTQYF. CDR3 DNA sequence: TGTGCCAGCAGCTTACTGGATACGCAGTATTTT.